The sequence of this T cell receptor (beta chain) was determined in a study of CXCR3-negative and CXCR3-positive naive CD8 T cells. Background on the study: Sequencing gave about 135 million TRB reads overall, about 1.5 +/- 0.3 million per library. Notes on the study in general: CXCR3-negative naive cells had less hydrophobic TRB CDR3s than did CXCR3-positive naive cells. Unlike memory cells, which differed, naive CXCR3-negative and CXCR3-positive cells had similar TRBV-TRBJ usage. Comparison of naive subsets found surface CD5 to be comparable, and TCR strength was inferred on the basis of TRB CDR3 properties.

The CDR3 is 16 residues long. Germline V lookup: CDR1 SEHNR, CDR2 FQNEAQ (reference sequence). As for this clonotype: Its cognate antigen is unknown.

In preparing the TRB cDNA libraries, 5' RACE with UMI labels was used. TCRdb re-called the 5' RACE reads, yielding one record per CDR3 amino acid sequence without DNA. The sample holds 90,000 to 150,000 distinct CDR3 sequences. Sequencing input: naive CXCR3+ CD8+ T cells from blood. Subset noted: CD45RO-CCR7+CD27+CD95- naive CD8+ T cells expressing CXCR3 (TNR3+). The sequence derives from a human donor in good health. Some clones in this sample may be carry-over from other donors' samples. The chain joins TRBV7-9 to TRBJ2-1; TCRdb calls TRBD2, which cannot be checked without DNA. The CDR3 reads CASSLVTSGPHNEQFF.